This T cell receptor beta chain appears in the sequencing data of a study of T cells in Graves' hyperthyroidism and ophthalmopathy. Study in general: Initial diagnosis, before any treatment, was when peripheral blood was collected.

Not enrolled were patients with uncontrolled infection, other autoimmune disease, pregnancy or lactation. General study points: In the blood, most expanded thyroid clonotypes above 0.001 appeared as well.

The source material, RNA transcripts, was used to amplify TCR beta CDR3 regions. The HTBI primer set drove a first-round RT-PCR of the TCR CDR3. Each CDR3 protein is one row after TCRdb ran MiXCR on the multiplex PCR reads. The sample has a few hundred thousand distinct CDR3 sequences; about 16% are singletons. Germline loops: CDR1 SGDLS, CDR2 YYNGEE. The CDR3 consists of 17 residues. With 4 bases clipped from V and 0 bases from J, the junction kept 7 bases outside the gene matches. Only a few counts were recorded for this clonotype. Its antigen is not known. The V and J genes are TRBV9 and TRBJ1-3; 10 bases map to TRBD1. This TCR came from a woman aged 25 to 39 with Graves' ophthalmopathy. Sequences were obtained from blood. CDR3 nucleotide sequence: TGTGCCAGCAGCAAGGGACAGGGGATCAGCTCTGGAAACACCATATATTTT. It specifies CASSKGQGISSGNTIYF.